This T cell receptor (beta chain) stems from a study of early T cells in non-severe SARS-CoV-2 infection. This clonotype was seen many times. Germline V CDR1 and CDR2: SGDLS, YYNGEE. This CDR3 is 15 amino acids long. V lost 2 bases and J lost 4, with 16 bases in between. One entry per CDR3 protein, called by TCRdb with MiXCR from the 5' RACE reads. Among approximately 28,000 distinct CDR3 sequences listed, roughly 4.6% were seen once. The chain couples TRBV9 to TRBJ2-7; D is unresolved. The receptor was derived from an adult who was a healthcare worker with PCR-confirmed SARS-CoV-2 infection or an uninfected control (not recorded which). The material was whole blood, obtained at baseline. In DNA, the CDR3 is TGTGCCAGCAGCGTTAGGTCCTCTGCTTCGTACGAGCAGTACTTC. It is translated as CASSVRSSASYEQYF. Drawing the rest from reference TRBV9 and TRBJ2-7, the complete variable domain is DSGVTQTPKHLITATGQRVTLRCSPRSGDLSVYWYQQSLDQGLQFLIQYYNGEERAKGNILERFSAQQFPDLHSELNLSSLELGDSALYFCASSVRSSASYEQYFGPGTRLTVT.